The T cell receptor (beta chain) under discussion was sequenced for a study of T-cell memory formation after mild COVID-19 (dated by TCRdb to the early 2020s). Regarding the study in general: TCR sequence clusters from the two donors were found to be largely donor specific. Longitudinal TCRalpha and TCRbeta repertoire sequencing tracked T-cell clones expanding and contracting after mild COVID-19 in two donors. Two young, previously healthy adult volunteers, one female and one male, were included in the cohort. General conclusions and limits of the study: Some responding clones were detected in pre-infection memory, which suggested that pre-existing cross-reactive memory T cells had joined the SARS-CoV-2 response. Whether the second-wave clones peaking on day 37 were SARS-CoV-2 specific was not confirmed. Contracting CD4+ clones turned up mainly in the CM and EM memory subsets, whereas EMRA was where CD8+ clones were enriched. From day 15 to 85, contracting clones showed balanced CD4/CD8 phenotypes, whereas a second wave of clones that expanded from day 15 to 37 leaned towards CD4+. The study included only a couple of mild cases, and larger cohorts that include severe cases with pre-infection samples were judged to be necessary.

Reading from cysteine to phenylalanine, the CDR3 counts 13 amino acids. Only the CDR3 DNA is retained, 39 bases long and in frame from the first base. For CDR1 and CDR2, the germline V gene (reference sequence) lists WNHNN and SYGVQD. V loses 4 bases of germline sequence and J loses 1 base, and the interval between the two ends is 7 bases. Reads for this sample came from an Illumina NovaSeq 6000. cDNA libraries for TCRalpha and TCRbeta were prepared by 5'RACE using constant-segment primers, with sample barcodes and unique molecular identifiers added. Trizol reagent was used to extract RNA from every sample. Library amplification was performed in two PCR steps, and a second sample barcode and Illumina TruSeq adapters were introduced in the second step. Sequencing of libraries was performed on an Illumina NovaSeq with 2 x 150 bp paired-end reads. As for the authors' bioinformatics: Demultiplexing of reads and collapsing into UMI-guided consensus sequences were performed with migec v1.2.7. Using mixcr v2.1.11, UMI consensuses were aligned to TRA and TRB V and J templates and then assembled into clonotypes. A clonotype was counted as expanded or contracted only if both edgeR and NoisET called the change significant, with noise models trained on biological replicates. For edgeR calls, the cutoffs were a false discovery rate-adjusted p below 0.01 and a log2 fold-change threshold of 1. PCA with hierarchical clustering of max-normalized trajectories of the 1000 most abundant clonotypes was used as exploratory dynamics analysis. Separately sequenced CD4+ and CD8+ repertoires were used to assign the CD4 or CD8 phenotype of responding clones. The public sequencing data were trimmed at Q25 with fastp and processed into clonotypes with MiXCR by TCRdb, which kept only in-frame beta chains. Merged by CDR3 protein, the rows form single entries marked with the most common genes and DNA. The V and J calls were not made by the authors but by TCRdb's processing. In all, the sample holds about 200,000 distinct CDR3 sequences, and about 9.2% of those were seen once. In total, the top ten clones hold 3% to 4% of the sample.

Ficoll-Paque density gradient centrifugation was the method used to isolate PBMCs. Many counts were recorded for this clonotype. Its recognized antigen is unknown. The record has no base qualities; no much larger clone is one base away. The V and J segments used are TRBV10-1 and TRBJ1-1; a confident D gene designation cannot be given. The origin of this receptor is a man aged 18 to 29 who had mild COVID-19 (a few samples of this study predate the infection). The sample titles of this study are shuffled in the database, so cell type and time point are left out; the donor was told from shared clones. The specimen sequenced was PBMCs or a T cell subset sorted from them (not recorded which). The CDR3 in this case is CASSAQTNTEAFF. In nucleotide form, the sequence is TGCGCCAGCAGTGCACAGACGAACACTGAAGCTTTCTTT.